This section outlines one T cell receptor (beta chain) sequence together with its context. Clones were sequenced by immunoSEQ multiplex PCR, and TCRdb holds only the in-frame ones, with some missing. Of 96,000 or so clones detected, roughly 76% appear once; the ten largest clones hold around 4.8%. This entry belongs to a study of blood T cell repertoires in COVID-19. Overall study: The United States, Italy and Spain supplied acute and convalescent COVID-19 samples. T cells, B-cell-depleted T cells, or PBMCs provided the cDNA or gDNA that served as material.

A Seattle source enrolled patients during active infection and followed them longitudinally. Source material: peripheral blood. The TCR sequence derives from a man older than 75 with COVID-19, enrolled during active disease.

CDR3 residues: CASRGGLRSYGYTF. CDR3 nucleotides: TGTGCCAGCAGGGGGGGTCTCCGGAGTTATGGCTACACCTTC. This sequence joins TRBV6-6 and TRBJ1-2; TRBD1 is a possible D gene (5 bases). Looked up from germline, CDR1 is MNHNY and CDR2 is SVGAGI (reference sequence). The V gene lost 6 bases and the J gene lost 5 bases, with 16 bases spanning the gap. The CDR3 covers 14 residues.